Below, 8 T cell receptor beta chains from the same sample are listed, as sequenced in a study of beta chain features in type 1 diabetes. For these TCRs, the target antigens are not known. As every portion of the isolated RNA was reverse transcribed, the sequencing read expressed TCRB transcripts. Measured with immunoSEQ multiplex PCR; TCRdb has only the in-frame clones, and not every one. The sample has more than 300,000 clones, over 8.5% seen once. Study-level results: Among patients with Type 1 diabetes, TCRB CDR3s were moderately but significantly shorter in every one of the four CD4+ subsets.

Sequencing was performed on central memory CD4+ T cells from blood. The receptors shown here come from a man aged 30 to 39 with type 1 diabetes.

CDR3 in DNA: TGTGCCAGCAGTGACTCGGGACTAGCGGAATACAATGAGCAGTTCTTC. The encoded protein is CASSDSGLAEYNEQFF. The genes are TRBV6-4 and TRBJ2-1, with 11 positions matching TRBD2. The V gene end was trimmed by 0 bases and the J gene end by 4 bases; junction bases not matched to a gene: 2. The CDR3 is 16 residues long. CDR1 is MRHNA and CDR2 is SNTAGT in the germline V gene.

This chain links TRBV7-2 with TRBJ2-1; D remains unclear. Between the trimmed V and J ends, which lost 4 bases and 2 bases, there was a span of 12 bases. This CDR3 contains 15 residues. Germline V gene lookup returns CDR1 SGHTA and CDR2 FQGNSA. The CDR3 DNA reads TGTGCCAGCAGCTCAATGGTGAATGCCTACAATGAGCAGTTCTTC. Translated, it gives CASSSMVNAYNEQFF.

A few counts support this clone. The chain links TRBV30 to TRBJ1-3, with D possibly being TRBD1 (5 bases). CDR3 length equals 15 residues. Germline values: CDR1 GTSNPN, CDR2 SVGIG (reference sequence). Trimming left V 7 bases short and J 0 bases short, with 16 bases between. The CDR3 here is CAFFRGRLSGNTIYF. Here the CDR3 DNA reads TGTGCCTTTTTTAGGGGACGGCTCTCTGGAAACACCATATATTTT.

This clone was counted only a few times. V is TRBV4-1 and J is TRBJ1-2, with 7 bases matching TRBD1. This CDR3 comprises 15 residues. J gave up 2 bases and V 5 bases, and 8 bases lay outside the gene matches. From germline, CDR1 is MGHRA and CDR2 YSYEKL. The CDR3 here is CASSYVGTDNYGYTF. Here the CDR3 DNA reads TGCGCCAGCAGCTACGTAGGGACAGACAACTATGGCTACACCTTC.

The chain carries TRBV11-3 and TRBJ1-1; 8 nucleotides agree with TRBD1. The germline V gene has CDR1 SGHNT and CDR2 YENEEA. V lost 5 bases, J lost 5 bases, and 7 bases stayed unmatched. There are 14 residues in the CDR3. CDR3 protein: CASSLGQVGTEAFF. CDR3 coding DNA: TGTGCCAGCAGCCTGGGACAGGTTGGAACTGAAGCTTTCTTT.

For this clone: A much larger clone differs by one base, so this may be a read error. The chain recombines TRBV11-2 with TRBJ2-6, with D hard to call. The CDR3 spans 13 residues. Germline V gives CDR1 SGHAT, CDR2 FQNNGV. V shed 6 bases and J shed 0 bases, with 3 bases lying between them. Here the CDR3 reads CASRDSGANVLTF. For the CDR3, the DNA is TGTGCCAGCAGGGACTCTGGGGCCAACGTCCTGACTTTC.

The V gene is TRBV4-2, the J gene TRBJ2-1; 11 nucleotides align to TRBD2. Germline assignment: CDR1 LGHNA and CDR2 YNFKEQ. This CDR3 comprises 15 residues. J was trimmed by 7 bases and V by 5 bases; bases with no gene match: 7. Here the CDR3 DNA reads TGTGCCAGCAGCTTACAGACTAGCGGGGTAAATGAGCAGTTCTTC. The encoded protein is CASSLQTSGVNEQFF.

This clone was picked up a small number of times. The J gene is TRBJ1-1, the V gene TRBV9; 10 nucleotides agree with TRBD1. The trim removed 5 bases at V and 5 bases at J, leaving 6 bases unmatched. This CDR3 region has 14 residues. From germline, CDR1 is SGDLS and CDR2 YYNGEE. CDR3 DNA sequence: TGTGCCAGCAGGGGGACAGGGGAAAGTACTGAAGCTTTCTTT. Translated, it gives CASRGTGESTEAFF. Filled out from reference TRBV9 and TRBJ1-1, the complete variable domain reads DSGVTQTPKHLITATGQRVTLRCSPRSGDLSVYWYQQSLDQGLQFLIQYYNGEERAKGNILERFSAQQFPDLHSELNLSSLELGDSALYFCASRGTGESTEAFFGQGTRLTVV.